These 15 T cell receptor beta chains share one sample of origin, sequenced in a study of vaccination and CD4 T cells after COVID-19 (dated by TCRdb to between 2022 and 2023). The meaning of the sample's treatment or condition label: roughly 10-day PBMC culture with coronavirus spike peptide pools or control peptides (ViraFEST assay). Library generation was performed with PCR. Instrument on record: Illumina iSeq 100. DNA from cultured CD4+ T cells underwent TCR sequencing with the Oncomine TCR Beta short-read assay at the Johns Hopkins FTIC core. Using fastp at Q25 and MiXCR, TCRdb reprocessed the public reads and kept productive beta chains. CDR3 protein sequences are deduplicated, and each keeps its most common genes and DNA. This sample comprises approximately 16,000 distinct CDR3 sequences, 45% to 65% of them detected only once. About 9% of the sample belongs to the ten largest clones. These receptors' antigens are unknown.

Specimen: CD4+ T cells from blood, cultured in vitro. These receptors were collected from a human donor who had recovered from COVID-19.

The V gene is TRBV30, the J gene TRBJ1-1, with D unclear. The CDR3 covers 12 residues. The germline gives CDR1 GTSNPN, CDR2 SVGIG (reference sequence). V lost 0 bases, J lost 3 bases, and 5 bases lay in between. CDR3 DNA sequence: TGTGCCTGGAGTGTCGCAGACACTGAAGCTTTCTTT. It is translated as CAWSVADTEAFF.

This clonotype was detected a few times. The chain combines TRBV6-1 with TRBJ1-5, with 8 positions matching TRBD1. Germline CDR1 is MNHNS and CDR2 is SASEGT. With V trimmed by 6 bases and J by 3 bases, 4 bases remained unmatched. This CDR3 is 14 amino acids long. In nucleotides, the CDR3 is TGTGCCAGCAGGCCGACAGGGGACAATCAGCCCCAGCATTTT. Translating it yields CASRPTGDNQPQHF.

The J gene is TRBJ1-2, the V gene TRBV7-9; 10 nucleotides match TRBD1. Trimming at V came to 1 base and at J to 8 bases, leaving 4 bases not matched to a gene. The germline V gene has CDR1 SEHNR and CDR2 FQNEAQ (reference sequence). The CDR3 has 14 amino acids. DNA for the CDR3: TGTGCCAGCAGCTTAGAGGGGACAGGGGCCGGCTACACCTTC. Amino acids: CASSLEGTGAGYTF.

The DNA of the CDR3 is TGTGCCAGCAGCTTTTCCGGACCCGGGACCGGGGAGCTGTTTTTT. Translation: CASSFSGPGTGELFF. The rearrangement links TRBV6-2 or TRBV6-3 to TRBJ2-2; D ambiguous. The CDR3 loop spans 15 amino acids. The germline V gene encodes CDR1 MNHEY and CDR2 SVGEGT. The V end lost 6 bases, the J end lost 5 bases, and 16 bases lay between the germline ends.

This clonotype turned up a few times. This chain connects TRBV6-1 to TRBJ2-3; TRBD1 matches 8 bases. CDR1 is MNHNS, CDR2 SASEGT, per germline. This CDR3 contains 14 residues. V shed 6 bases and J 4 bases; nucleotides not matched to a gene: 6. CDR3 sequence (DNA): TGTGCCAGCAGACCGGACAGGGTGTCAGATACGCAGTATTTT. Its translation is CASRPDRVSDTQYF.

This chain uses TRBV7-2 with TRBJ1-2; D may be TRBD1 (5 bases). Trimming took off 6 bases at V and 4 bases at J, with 15 bases between the two ends. Germline V CDR1 and CDR2: SGHTA, FQGNSA. The CDR3 is 14 amino acids. CDR3 sequence: CASRPPEQAYGYTF. The CDR3 DNA reads TGTGCCAGCAGGCCACCGGAACAGGCCTATGGCTACACCTTC.

This clonotype was observed a handful of times. The rearrangement joins TRBV6-1 to TRBJ1-6; no clear D gene. The CDR3 is 16 residues long. The ends were cut back, 5 bases at V and 0 bases at J, with 11 bases in the middle. Germline V CDR1 and CDR2: MNHNS, SASEGT. The CDR3 spells CASSMDGSSYNSPLHF. The CDR3 nucleotides read TGTGCCAGCAGTATGGACGGTAGCTCCTATAATTCACCCCTCCACTTT.

V gene TRBV20-1 combines with J gene TRBJ2-4; TRBD2 aligns across 13 bases. The CDR3 loop spans 15 amino acids. The germline gives CDR1 DFQATT, CDR2 SNEGSKA (reference sequence). V trimming: 0 bases; J trimming: 8 bases; junction bases outside the gene matches: 4. The CDR3 region has the DNA TGCAGTGCTAGAGAGGGGACTAGCGGGACTTACATTCAGTACTTC. Its translation is CSAREGTSGTYIQYF.

The chain joins TRBV7-9 to TRBJ2-5, with no clear D. V lost 2 bases and J lost 2, with 18 bases in between. The CDR3 extends over 17 amino acids. Germline CDR1 and CDR2: SEHNR and FQNEAQ (reference sequence). DNA for the CDR3: TGTGCCAGCAGCTTACCGTCAGCCGGCGCGGTTCAAGAGACCCAGTACTTC. Translated: CASSLPSAGAVQETQYF.

The chain joins TRBV7-2 to TRBJ1-2; TRBD1 is a possible D gene (6 bases). Germline V CDR1 and CDR2: SGHTA, FQGNSA. The CDR3 extends over 13 amino acids. V dropped 3 bases and J dropped 8 bases, with 13 bases sitting between them. CDR3 bases: TGTGCCAGCAGCTTTTACCAGGGGAAGGGCTACACCTTC. Translating it yields CASSFYQGKGYTF.

CDR3 sequence: CASSLIIGTPSTDTQYF. CDR3 DNA: TGTGCCAGCAGTTTAATAATAGGGACACCTTCGACAGATACGCAGTATTTT. The V call is TRBV27, the J call TRBJ2-3, with D possibly matching TRBD1 (6 bases). CDR1 is MNHEY, CDR2 SMNVEV, per germline (reference sequence). CDR3 length: 17 amino acids. Trimming pared 2 bases from V and 3 bases from J, leaving 18 bases between.

This clonotype was seen a single time. V gene TRBV28 combines with J gene TRBJ2-7, with 9 nucleotides matching TRBD1. This CDR3 is 15 amino acids long. CDR1 and CDR2 (germline): MDHEN, SYDVKM. V lost 6 bases and J lost 3; bases outside the gene matches: 9. CDR3 sequence: CASSQARTGDYEQYF. The CDR3, as DNA: TGTGCCAGCAGCCAAGCCCGGACAGGGGACTACGAGCAGTACTTC.

The rearrangement joins TRBV28 to TRBJ1-6; D is possibly TRBD1 (5 bases). The germline V gene has CDR1 MDHEN and CDR2 SYDVKM. This CDR3 is 14 amino acids long. Deletions cut 5 bases from V and 8 bases from J, with 13 bases between. DNA for the CDR3: TGTGCCAGCAGTCCCGGACATTTGGATTCACCCCTCCACTTT. Translating gives CASSPGHLDSPLHF.

This chain links TRBV30 with TRBJ2-3; D not resolved. This CDR3 has 12 amino acids. V lost 0 bases to trimming and J lost 6 bases, with 7 bases between them. CDR1 is GTSNPN and CDR2 is SVGIG in the germline V gene (reference sequence). CDR3 DNA: TGTGCCTGGAGTGTAAGTTCTGATACGCAGTATTTT. It translates to CAWSVSSDTQYF.

This clonotype was counted between two and nine times. CDR3 sequence: CASRQGTFQPQHF. The DNA for the CDR3 is TGTGCCAGTCGACAGGGGACTTTTCAGCCCCAGCATTTT. This sequence joins TRBV6-1 and TRBJ1-5; 8 nucleotides match TRBD1. Germline CDR1 MNHNS, CDR2 SASEGT. The ends lost 9 bases at V and 6 bases at J; junction bases unmatched: 7. The CDR3 runs to 13 residues.